The rows below give T cell receptor beta chains drawn from one sample of a study of STAT3 mutations in large granular lymphocyte leukemia. Data came from immunoSEQ multiplex PCR; TCRdb stores just in-frame clones and leaves some out. The sample consists of under 15,000 clones, 90% of them appearing once. The sequenced sample consisted of peripheral blood mononuclear cells. These receptors all stem from a man aged 35-49 years with T-cell large granular lymphocyte leukemia. Some clones in this sample may be carry-over from other donors' samples. CDR3s include the opening cysteine and the closing phenylalanine or tryptophan. A D gene is named only where the DNA matches it firmly. The listing skips clone size in some rows; elsewhere it reads once, few, many or a size class.

d_call: .
j_call: TRBJ2-6
v_call: TRBV7-9
clone_size: .
cdr3_aa: CASSFSGAGANVLTF
cdr3_nt: TGTGCCAGCAGCTTTTCTGGTGCGGGGGCCAACGTCCTGACTTTC

d_call: TRBD2
j_call: TRBJ2-3
v_call: TRBV5-4
clone_size: few
cdr3_aa: CASSLGLAGFTDTQYF
cdr3_nt: TGTGCCAGCAGCTTGGGACTAGCGGGGTTTACAGATACGCAGTATTTT

d_call: .
j_call: TRBJ2-1
v_call: TRBV5-8
clone_size: once
cdr3_aa: CASSLGGTTYNEQFF
cdr3_nt: TGTGCCAGCAGCTTGGGAGGGACGACCTACAATGAGCAGTTCTTC

d_call: TRBD1
j_call: TRBJ1-3
v_call: TRBV28
clone_size: .
cdr3_aa: CASSSDRAASGNTIYF
cdr3_nt: TGTGCCAGCAGTTCTGACAGGGCTGCGTCTGGAAACACCATATATTTT

d_call: .
j_call: TRBJ1-2
v_call: TRBV2
clone_size: .
cdr3_aa: CASSETPIYGYTF
cdr3_nt: TGTGCCAGCAGTGAGACACCTATCTATGGCTACACCTTC

d_call: .
j_call: TRBJ1-6
v_call: TRBV27
clone_size: once
cdr3_aa: CASSLSQPNSPLHF
cdr3_nt: TGTGCCAGCAGTTTAAGTCAGCCCAATTCACCCCTCCACTTT

d_call: TRBD1
j_call: TRBJ1-2
v_call: TRBV29-1
clone_size: .
cdr3_aa: CSVFTGTGVRGYTF
cdr3_nt: TGCAGCGTATTCACCGGGACAGGGGTTCGGGGCTACACCTTC

d_call: TRBD1
j_call: TRBJ2-7
v_call: TRBV10-3
clone_size: .
cdr3_aa: CAISERGQGAYEQYF
cdr3_nt: TGTGCCATCAGTGAGAGGGGACAGGGGGCCTACGAGCAGTACTTC

d_call: .
j_call: TRBJ1-4
v_call: TRBV30
clone_size: .
cdr3_aa: CAWSVRGTKGLKLFF
cdr3_nt: TGTGCCTGGAGTGTACGGGGTACAAAGGGCCTAAAACTGTTTTTT

d_call: .
j_call: TRBJ1-1
v_call: TRBV2
clone_size: .
cdr3_aa: CASSEIWGGIGNTEAFF
cdr3_nt: TGTGCCAGCAGTGAAATCTGGGGAGGGATCGGGAACACTGAAGCTTTCTTT

d_call: .
j_call: TRBJ2-7
v_call: TRBV30
clone_size: .
cdr3_aa: CAWSVRGPEQYF
cdr3_nt: TGTGCCTGGAGTGTTAGGGGTCCCGAGCAGTACTTC

d_call: .
j_call: TRBJ1-4
v_call: TRBV27
clone_size: .
cdr3_aa: CASSLIGEKLFF
cdr3_nt: TGTGCCAGCAGTTTAATTGGGGAAAAACTGTTTTTT

d_call: .
j_call: TRBJ2-7
v_call: TRBV18
clone_size: .
cdr3_aa: CASSPPSLPYEQYF
cdr3_nt: TGTGCCAGCTCACCACCGTCCCTTCCCTACGAGCAGTACTTC

d_call: .
j_call: TRBJ1-2
v_call: TRBV28
clone_size: .
cdr3_aa: CASSPGGYGYTF
cdr3_nt: TGTGCCAGCAGTCCCGGGGGCTATGGCTACACCTTC

d_call: .
j_call: TRBJ1-6
v_call: TRBV7-2
clone_size: .
cdr3_aa: CASSLAGRAGNSPLHF
cdr3_nt: TGTGCCAGCAGCTTAGCGGGCAGGGCGGGAAATTCACCCCTCCACTTT

d_call: TRBD1
j_call: TRBJ2-5
v_call: TRBV7-9
clone_size: .
cdr3_aa: CASTSKQGIIETQYF
cdr3_nt: TGTGCCAGCACATCTAAACAGGGGATCATAGAGACCCAGTACTTC

d_call: TRBD2
j_call: TRBJ2-4
v_call: TRBV5-4
clone_size: once
cdr3_aa: CASSFSGGFRDIQYF
cdr3_nt: TGTGCCAGCAGCTTTAGCGGGGGGTTTAGAGACATTCAGTACTTC

d_call: TRBD1
j_call: TRBJ2-7
v_call: TRBV7-9
clone_size: .
cdr3_aa: CASSLGGTGSYEQYF
cdr3_nt: TGTGCCAGCAGCTTGGGCGGGACAGGCTCCTACGAGCAGTACTTC

d_call: .
j_call: TRBJ1-1
v_call: TRBV9
clone_size: .
cdr3_aa: CASSAEPTVSTEAFF
cdr3_nt: TGTGCCAGCAGCGCCGAGCCGACCGTTTCCACTGAAGCTTTCTTT

d_call: .
j_call: TRBJ2-2
v_call: TRBV7-9
clone_size: .
cdr3_aa: CASSPSGANTGELFF
cdr3_nt: TGTGCCAGCAGCCCTTCGGGGGCGAACACCGGGGAGCTGTTTTTT

d_call: TRBD1
j_call: TRBJ1-6
v_call: TRBV28
clone_size: .
cdr3_aa: CASRPTGDRSPLHF
cdr3_nt: TGTGCCAGCAGACCAACAGGGGATCGTTCACCCCTCCACTTT

d_call: .
j_call: TRBJ2-7
v_call: TRBV5-1
clone_size: .
cdr3_aa: CASSFGSSYEQYF
cdr3_nt: TGCGCCAGCAGCTTCGGAAGCTCCTACGAGCAGTACTTC

d_call: .
j_call: TRBJ2-5
v_call: TRBV6-6
clone_size: .
cdr3_aa: CASSRIQGMKTQYF
cdr3_nt: TGTGCCAGCAGCAGAATACAGGGCATGAAGACCCAGTACTTC

d_call: .
j_call: TRBJ1-4
v_call: TRBV5-1
clone_size: .
cdr3_aa: CASSSRQRGEKLFF
cdr3_nt: TGCGCCAGCAGCTCAAGACAGAGGGGTGAAAAACTGTTTTTT

d_call: TRBD1
j_call: TRBJ2-7
v_call: TRBV5-1
clone_size: .
cdr3_aa: CASSFKGAASEQYF
cdr3_nt: TGCGCCAGCAGCTTCAAGGGGGCAGCTAGCGAGCAGTACTTC

d_call: .
j_call: TRBJ1-1
v_call: TRBV18
clone_size: .
cdr3_aa: CASSQAGVGTEAFF
cdr3_nt: TGTGCCAGCTCACAGGCCGGGGTGGGCACTGAAGCTTTCTTT

d_call: .
j_call: TRBJ1-6
v_call: TRBV30
clone_size: few
cdr3_aa: CAWSPSSSYNSPLHF
cdr3_nt: TGTGCCTGGAGTCCATCTTCTTCCTATAATTCACCCCTCCACTTT

d_call: .
j_call: TRBJ1-5
v_call: TRBV6-5
clone_size: .
cdr3_aa: CASSLTPSGNQPQHF
cdr3_nt: TGTGCCAGCAGCCTTACTCCCTCGGGCAATCAGCCCCAGCATTTT

d_call: TRBD2
j_call: TRBJ2-3
v_call: TRBV9
clone_size: .
cdr3_aa: CASSILAGDTDTQYF
cdr3_nt: TGTGCCAGCAGCATACTAGCGGGAGACACAGATACGCAGTATTTT

d_call: TRBD1
j_call: TRBJ1-2
v_call: TRBV13
clone_size: .
cdr3_aa: CASSQDRGANYGYTF
cdr3_nt: TGTGCCAGCAGCCAAGACAGGGGGGCGAACTATGGCTACACCTTC

d_call: .
j_call: TRBJ1-2
v_call: TRBV4-2
clone_size: .
cdr3_aa: CASSLGEPYGYTF
cdr3_nt: TGTGCCAGCAGCCTTGGGGAACCCTATGGCTACACCTTC

d_call: .
j_call: TRBJ2-7
v_call: TRBV29-1
clone_size: .
cdr3_aa: CSVAEGRGGASEQYF
cdr3_nt: TGCAGCGTTGCAGAGGGCAGAGGTGGGGCTAGCGAGCAGTACTTC

d_call: .
j_call: TRBJ1-1
v_call: TRBV7-2
clone_size: .
cdr3_aa: CASSSRNSLQGEAFF
cdr3_nt: TGTGCCAGCAGCTCCCGAAACTCCTTACAGGGAGAAGCTTTCTTT

d_call: .
j_call: TRBJ2-3
v_call: TRBV11-3
clone_size: .
cdr3_aa: CASSQRPDTQYF
cdr3_nt: TGTGCCAGCAGTCAGAGGCCAGATACGCAGTATTTT

d_call: .
j_call: TRBJ1-1
v_call: TRBV18
clone_size: .
cdr3_aa: CASSPLRSGTALSTEAFF
cdr3_nt: TGTGCCAGCTCGCCCCTTAGGTCCGGGACGGCACTAAGCACTGAAGCTTTCTTT

d_call: TRBD2
j_call: TRBJ2-5
v_call: TRBV18
clone_size: once
cdr3_aa: CASSPRRGLAGAQETQYF
cdr3_nt: TGTGCCAGCTCACCTCGGCGGGGGCTAGCGGGGGCCCAAGAGACCCAGTACTTC

d_call: .
j_call: TRBJ1-1
v_call: TRBV18
clone_size: once
cdr3_aa: CASSLQGHENTEAFF
cdr3_nt: TGTGCCAGCTCTCTACAGGGACATGAGAACACTGAAGCTTTCTTT

d_call: .
j_call: TRBJ2-5
v_call: TRBV7-9
clone_size: .
cdr3_aa: CASSSYAQGETQYF
cdr3_nt: TGTGCCAGCAGCTCTTATGCACAGGGAGAGACCCAGTACTTC

d_call: TRBD2
j_call: TRBJ2-7
v_call: TRBV2
clone_size: .
cdr3_aa: CASSANTGLAGAYEQYF
cdr3_nt: TGTGCCAGCAGTGCTAATACGGGACTAGCGGGGGCCTACGAGCAGTACTTC

d_call: TRBD1
j_call: TRBJ2-7
v_call: TRBV19
clone_size: .
cdr3_aa: CASSAGTGGSYEQYF
cdr3_nt: TGTGCCAGTAGTGCAGGGACAGGGGGGTCCTACGAGCAGTACTTC

d_call: .
j_call: TRBJ1-1
v_call: TRBV28
clone_size: .
cdr3_aa: CASVEDAKVGAFF
cdr3_nt: TGTGCCAGCGTCGAGGACGCAAAGGTGGGAGCTTTCTTT

d_call: TRBD1
j_call: TRBJ1-2
v_call: TRBV7-8
clone_size: .
cdr3_aa: CASSLDPGTGAPF
cdr3_nt: TGTGCCAGCAGCTTAGATCCCGGGACAGGGGCACCCTTC